What follows is one T cell receptor beta chain and its context. What it binds is unknown. The sample originates from a study of cytomegalovirus exposure and HLA in healthy donors. Notes on the study in general: The study reported that TCR beta sequences accurately predicted HLA-A and HLA-B alleles in most subjects. Being indistinguishable, some V segments were excluded, TRBV6-2 and TRBV6-3 among them.

The CDR3 covers 14 residues. CDR1 and CDR2 from the germline V gene are SGHAT and FQNNGV. V was clipped by 4 bases and J by 9 bases, with 13 bases between them. Primers for the PCR totalled 60 Vbeta and 13 Jbeta. Using immunoSEQ multiplex PCR, the repertoire was profiled, and TCRdb retains in-frame clones only, with some absent. The data show tens of thousands of clones, more than 60% seen once. This clonotype was sampled from a male donor in good health and CMV-seropositive. The source material was PBMCs. V usage is TRBV11-2 and J usage is TRBJ1-6; D is uncertain. CDR3 in amino acids: CASSYRRASSPLHF. The CDR3 coding sequence is TGTGCCAGCAGCTATAGGAGAGCGAGTTCACCCCTCCACTTT. Based on the CDR3 plus reference TRBV11-2 and TRBJ1-6, the full variable domain is EAGVAQSPRYKIIEKRQSVAFWCNPISGHATLYWYQQILGQGPKLLIQFQNNGVVDDSQLPKDRFSAERLKGVDSTLKIQPAKLEDSAVYLCASSYRRASSPLHFGNGTRLTVT.